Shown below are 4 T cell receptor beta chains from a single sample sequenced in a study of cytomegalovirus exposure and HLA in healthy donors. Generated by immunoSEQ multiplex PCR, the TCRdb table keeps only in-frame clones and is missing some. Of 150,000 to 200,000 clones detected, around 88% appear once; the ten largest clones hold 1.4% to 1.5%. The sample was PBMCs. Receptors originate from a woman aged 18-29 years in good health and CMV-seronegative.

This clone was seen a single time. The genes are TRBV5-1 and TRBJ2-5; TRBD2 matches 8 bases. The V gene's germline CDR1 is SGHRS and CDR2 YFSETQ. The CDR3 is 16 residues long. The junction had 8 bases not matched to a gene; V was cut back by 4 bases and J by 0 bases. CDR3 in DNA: TGCGCCAGCAGCCCGGGACTAGGGGCGAACCAAGAGACCCAGTACTTC. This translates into CASSPGLGANQETQYF.

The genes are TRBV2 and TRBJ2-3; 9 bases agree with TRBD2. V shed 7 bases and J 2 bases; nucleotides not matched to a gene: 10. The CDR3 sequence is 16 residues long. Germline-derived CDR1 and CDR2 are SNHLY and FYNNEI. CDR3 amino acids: CASILPRLADTDTQYF. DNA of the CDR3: TGTGCCAGCATCCTGCCCAGACTAGCGGACACAGATACGCAGTATTTT.

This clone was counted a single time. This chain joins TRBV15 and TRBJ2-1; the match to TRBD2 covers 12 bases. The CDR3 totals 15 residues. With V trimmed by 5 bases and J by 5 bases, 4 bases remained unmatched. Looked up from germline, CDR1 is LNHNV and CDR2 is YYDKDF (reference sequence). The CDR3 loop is CATSPSGGAHNEQFF. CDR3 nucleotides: TGTGCCACCAGCCCTAGCGGGGGGGCCCACAATGAGCAGTTCTTC.

Here the CDR3 reads CASSQDSPLAEIPYEQYF. The DNA for the CDR3 is TGCGCCAGCAGCCAAGATTCCCCTCTAGCGGAGATACCCTACGAGCAGTACTTC. This chain uses TRBV4-1 with TRBJ2-7; 7 bases agree with TRBD2. The CDR3 is 18 amino acids. The V gene's germline CDR1 is MGHRA and CDR2 YSYEKL. The V and J ends lost 0 bases and 2 bases, in that order; junction bases with no gene match: 13.